A selection of T cell receptor beta chains follows, all from one sample in a study of blood T cell repertoires in COVID-19. The assay was immunoSEQ multiplex PCR, and TCRdb's table has in-frame clones only and misses some. Of around 240,000 clones in the sample, 80% to 90% were seen once. The sample consisted of peripheral blood. These receptors were obtained from a woman between 40 and 50 years old who had recovered from COVID-19. Both conserved end residues are part of each CDR3. Fields, in order: clone size, J gene, D gene, V gene, CDR3 DNA, CDR3 protein. A D gene is named only where the DNA matches it firmly. The size entry is marked missing in some rows and otherwise reads once, few, many or a size class.

abundance: NA
j_gene: TRBJ2-5
d_gene: TRBD1
v_gene: TRBV5-8
CDR3nt: TGTGCCAGCAGCTTTGGATTAGGTGACAGGGGAGGCCAAGAGACCCAGTACTTC
CDR3aa: CASSFGLGDRGGQETQYF

abundance: NA
j_gene: TRBJ2-3
d_gene: NA
v_gene: TRBV28
CDR3nt: TGTGCCAGCAGGACCGTTTTTTATTTGGGGCCTACCGATACGCAGTATTTT
CDR3aa: CASRTVFYLGPTDTQYF

abundance: NA
j_gene: TRBJ2-1
d_gene: TRBD2
v_gene: TRBV5-1
CDR3nt: TGCGCCAGCAGCTTGGGGCTAGCGGGGAAACGGGATGAGCAGTTCTTC
CDR3aa: CASSLGLAGKRDEQFF

abundance: NA
j_gene: TRBJ2-4
d_gene: NA
v_gene: TRBV28
CDR3nt: TGTGCCAGCAGTTTGATGGGGGGTGGGGTAGCCAAAAACATTCAGTACTTC
CDR3aa: CASSLMGGGVAKNIQYF

abundance: NA
j_gene: TRBJ2-3
d_gene: TRBD2
v_gene: TRBV5-1
CDR3nt: TGCGCCAGCAGCTCCCCAGGGACTAGCGGGACAGATACGCAGTATTTT
CDR3aa: CASSSPGTSGTDTQYF

abundance: NA
j_gene: TRBJ1-3
d_gene: NA
v_gene: TRBV3-1/TRBV3-2
CDR3nt: TGTGCCAGCAGCCAGTCAGACCTAGACTCTGGAAACACCATATATTTT
CDR3aa: CASSQSDLDSGNTIYF

abundance: NA
j_gene: TRBJ2-3
d_gene: TRBD2
v_gene: TRBV7-3
CDR3nt: TGTGCCAGCAGCTCCGCGGGGGGGACAGATACGCAGTATTTT
CDR3aa: CASSSAGGTDTQYF

abundance: NA
j_gene: TRBJ2-3
d_gene: NA
v_gene: TRBV27
CDR3nt: TGTGCCAGCAGTTTATTTCCGACAGATACGCAGTATTTT
CDR3aa: CASSLFPTDTQYF

abundance: NA
j_gene: TRBJ1-6
d_gene: NA
v_gene: TRBV18
CDR3nt: TGTGCCAGCTCCCGCGATTCACCCCTCCACTTT
CDR3aa: CASSRDSPLHF

abundance: few
j_gene: TRBJ1-6
d_gene: NA
v_gene: TRBV5-4
CDR3nt: TGTGCCAGCAGCTTGGACGGTCCTAATTCACCCCTCCACTTT
CDR3aa: CASSLDGPNSPLHF

abundance: NA
j_gene: TRBJ2-2
d_gene: NA
v_gene: TRBV7-2
CDR3nt: TGTGCCAGCAGCAGTAGCGGCACCGGGGAGCTGTTTTTT
CDR3aa: CASSSSGTGELFF

abundance: NA
j_gene: TRBJ2-2
d_gene: NA
v_gene: TRBV18
CDR3nt: TGTGCCAGCTCACAAACCGAATCCCAGGTGGCGAACACCGGGGAGCTGTTTTTT
CDR3aa: CASSQTESQVANTGELFF

abundance: NA
j_gene: TRBJ2-2
d_gene: NA
v_gene: TRBV7-6
CDR3nt: TGTGCCAGCAGCTTAGGGGCAGGTTTTAACACCGGGGAGCTGTTTTTT
CDR3aa: CASSLGAGFNTGELFF

abundance: NA
j_gene: TRBJ1-4
d_gene: TRBD1
v_gene: TRBV5-1
CDR3nt: TGCGCCAGCAAGAATACCGGGACAGGGTTTGAAAAACTGTTTTTT
CDR3aa: CASKNTGTGFEKLFF

abundance: NA
j_gene: TRBJ1-3
d_gene: NA
v_gene: TRBV28
CDR3nt: TGTGCCAGCTTCAGGGTTGGAAACACCATATATTTT
CDR3aa: CASFRVGNTIYF

abundance: many
j_gene: TRBJ2-1
d_gene: NA
v_gene: TRBV28
CDR3nt: TGTGCCAGCAGTTCCTATATGTTTACCTACAATGAGCAGTTCTTC
CDR3aa: CASSSYMFTYNEQFF

abundance: NA
j_gene: TRBJ1-4
d_gene: NA
v_gene: TRBV6-5
CDR3nt: TGTGCCAGCAGGCCGCTTCTACTAGGTGAAAAACTGTTTTTT
CDR3aa: CASRPLLLGEKLFF

abundance: NA
j_gene: TRBJ1-6
d_gene: TRBD1
v_gene: TRBV30
CDR3nt: TGTGCCTGGAGCCCAGGGGGGAATTCACCCCTCCACTTT
CDR3aa: CAWSPGGNSPLHF

abundance: NA
j_gene: TRBJ2-3
d_gene: TRBD2
v_gene: TRBV20-1
CDR3nt: TGCAGTGCTAGTCGGCGGGGGGGGGCAGATACGCAGTATTTT
CDR3aa: CSASRRGGADTQYF

abundance: NA
j_gene: TRBJ1-5
d_gene: NA
v_gene: TRBV4-1
CDR3nt: TGCGCCAGCAGCACAGGTTTAGTGGGCATTGGCAATCAGCCCCAGCATTTT
CDR3aa: CASSTGLVGIGNQPQHF

abundance: once
j_gene: TRBJ1-5
d_gene: NA
v_gene: TRBV6-6
CDR3nt: TGTGCCAGCAGCGGTTCTACTAGCAATCAGCCCCAGCATTTT
CDR3aa: CASSGSTSNQPQHF

abundance: NA
j_gene: TRBJ2-1
d_gene: TRBD1
v_gene: TRBV11-3
CDR3nt: TGTGCCAGCAGCTTAGGACAGGGGTTTGAGAATGAGCAGTTCTTC
CDR3aa: CASSLGQGFENEQFF